The TCR beta chain described here comes from a study of regulatory T cells in long-lasting Graves disease. Arm-PCR of CDR3 regions and iRepertoire HTBI primers were the basis on which TCR beta libraries were built. TCRdb reprocessed the multiplex PCR reads via MiXCR and lists one record per CDR3 protein. The sample includes 550,000 or so distinct CDR3 sequences, more than 10% of them seen just once. As for this clonotype: Its antigen remains unknown.

Sample time point: newly diagnosed GD, antithyroid drugs for less than 3 months. PBMC RNA was the source of the TCR library. Germline lookup yields CDR1 MNHEY and CDR2 SVGEGT. V gave up 8 bases and J gave up 6 bases, with 14 bases separating them. The CDR3 consists of 13 residues. The study, taken as a whole, reports: Persistent patients shared more public clonotypes (approximately 2,900) than new patients (more than 900).

This sample also appeared in a second study, on T cells in Graves' hyperthyroidism and ophthalmopathy.

This material consisted of peripheral blood mononuclear cells (PBMCs), taken at new diagnosis, from a patient treated with antithyroid drugs. This receptor was taken from a woman aged 25 to 39 with Graves disease. J is TRBJ1-5 and V is TRBV6-2 or TRBV6-3; D not certain. DNA of the CDR3: TGTGCCAGCCAAACGACTTTGGCTCAGCCCCAGCATTTT. Protein product: CASQTTLAQPQHF.